Presented here are 10 T cell receptor beta chains from one specimen sequenced in a study of blood T cell repertoires in COVID-19. The data were produced by immunoSEQ multiplex PCR, yet TCRdb's version contains in-frame clones alone and is incomplete. Of some 96,000 clones listed, roughly 92% are singletons. The source material was peripheral blood. The receptors come from a man aged 45-65 years with active COVID-19.

The chain combines TRBV11-3 with TRBJ1-2; the D gene is possibly TRBD1 (6 bases). The CDR3 is made up of 15 amino acids. In germline, CDR1 is SGHNT, CDR2 YENEEA. The V end was cut by 1 base, the J end by 2 bases, with 11 bases between. The CDR3 spells CASSLGVQGNYGYTF. CDR3 nucleotide sequence: TGTGCCAGCAGCTTAGGCGTACAGGGAAACTATGGCTACACCTTC. Full variable domain (remainder filled in from reference TRBV11-3 and TRBJ1-2): EAGVVQSPRYKIIEKKQPVAFWCNPISGHNTLYWYLQNLGQGPELLIRYENEEAVDDSQLPKDRFSAERLKGVDSTLKIQPAELGDSAVYLCASSLGVQGNYGYTFGSGTRLTVV.

This clone was recorded once. The chain uses TRBV11-2 and TRBJ1-1, with D maybe TRBD1 (5 bases). Germline-derived CDR1 and CDR2 are SGHAT and FQNNGV. This CDR3 comprises 14 residues. Trimming took 2 bases from V and 6 from J, leaving 13 bases between them. CDR3 amino acids: CASSLLGAGSEAFF. The CDR3 nucleotides read TGTGCCAGCAGCTTACTTGGGGCGGGGTCTGAAGCTTTCTTT.

This rearrangement joins TRBV19 to TRBJ2-7, with TRBD2 identical over 12 bases. This CDR3 is 15 amino acids long. Germline CDR1 is LNHDA and CDR2 is SQIVND (reference sequence). V lost 3 bases and J lost 3; bases outside the gene matches: 3. CDR3 in amino acids: CASSMASGGDYEQYF. CDR3 nucleotides: TGTGCCAGTAGTATGGCTAGCGGGGGGGACTACGAGCAGTACTTC.

The rearrangement uses TRBV4-2 and TRBJ1-5; D is possibly TRBD1 (5 bases). The CDR3 contains 16 residues. The germline V gene has CDR1 LGHNA and CDR2 YNFKEQ. The V gene lost 4 bases and the J gene lost 1 base, with 14 bases spanning the gap. The CDR3 region is CASSPTDQGSNQPQHF. The CDR3, as DNA: TGTGCCAGCAGCCCGACCGACCAGGGCAGCAATCAGCCCCAGCATTTT.

The chain is built from TRBV12-3 or TRBV12-4 and TRBJ2-3; D gene unclear. The V end lost 4 bases, the J end lost 1 base, and 6 bases lay between the germline ends. The CDR3 runs to 13 residues. The CDR3 reads CASSSTGTDTQYF. CDR3 nucleotides: TGTGCCAGCAGTTCTACGGGCACAGATACGCAGTATTTT.

This clone was recorded only once. The chain uses TRBV28 and TRBJ2-1, with D possibly matching TRBD2 (6 bases). CDR1 and CDR2 from the germline V gene are MDHEN and SYDVKM. Trimming took off 5 bases at V and 2 bases at J, with 16 bases between the two ends. The CDR3 runs 16 residues. The chain's CDR3 is CASSSQAGSTYNEQFF. DNA of the CDR3: TGTGCCAGCAGTAGCCAAGCGGGCTCAACCTACAATGAGCAGTTCTTC. Using reference TRBV28 and TRBJ2-1 for the parts outside the CDR3, the full variable domain is DVKVTQSSRYLVKRTGEKVFLECVQDMDHENMFWYRQDPGLGLRLIYFSYDVKMKEKGDIPEGYSVSREKKERFSLILESASTNQTSMYLCASSSQAGSTYNEQFFGPGTRLTVL.

This chain joins TRBV29-1 and TRBJ2-1, with 7 bases lining up with TRBD2. CDR3 size: 14 residues. J lost 5 bases, V lost 8 bases, and 12 bases had no gene match. Germline-derived CDR1 and CDR2 are SQVTM and ANQGSEA. The CDR3 bases are TGCAGCTCCCCCGGGTTAGCGGGCCACAATGAGCAGTTCTTC. Its translation is CSSPGLAGHNEQFF.

This chain links TRBV29-1 with TRBJ2-1; D not certain. Trimming removed 4 bases at V and 9 bases at J, with 13 bases between. The CDR3 covers 12 residues. Germline-derived CDR1 and CDR2 are SQVTM and ANQGSEA. The CDR3 region has the DNA TGCAGCGTTGTGGAATTGGGCTCTGAGCAGTTCTTC. The encoded protein is CSVVELGSEQFF.

J is TRBJ1-1 and V is TRBV6-1; D not resolved. The CDR3 consists of 14 residues. Looked up from germline, CDR1 is MNHNS and CDR2 is SASEGT. Trimming took off 2 bases at V and 5 bases at J, with 12 bases between the two ends. CDR3 nucleotides: TGTGCCAGCAGTGAATCAGCGGGGAGGACTGAAGCTTTCTTT. Protein sequence: CASSESAGRTEAFF.

J is TRBJ2-1 and V is TRBV12-3 or TRBV12-4; D is unclear. V lost 8 bases and J lost 4, with 12 bases in between. CDR3 length: 13 residues. The CDR3 is CASRLGRYNEQFF. As DNA, the CDR3 is TGTGCCAGCCGTCTTGGGCGTTACAATGAGCAGTTCTTC.